The source of this T cell receptor beta chain is a study of blood T cell repertoires in COVID-19. About the research overall: Sites in the United States, Italy and Spain provided acute and convalescent COVID-19 samples.

Per the original data handling: Estimated nucleated cell counts came from reference gene primer amplification. The protocol was immunoSEQ multiplex PCR, while the TCRdb copy is restricted to in-frame clones and leaves out a portion. That table supplies the V and J calls and clone size; D and trimming were determined from the DNA. The sample has under 95,000 clones, 80% to 90% seen once; the top ten hold under 55%. This CDR3 has 18 amino acids. Looked up from germline, CDR1 is LGHNA and CDR2 is YNFKEQ. Trimming took 0 bases from V and 8 from J; bases not matched to a gene: 11. V usage is TRBV4-2 and J usage is TRBJ2-1; 12 nucleotides agree with TRBD2. The sequence was collected from a human donor in a cohort sampled during active COVID-19. Sequencing was performed on peripheral blood. The CDR3 DNA reads TGTGCCAGCAGCCAAGATCCACCCCTAGCGGGGGGGCGCGATGAGCAGTTCTTC. This sequence encodes CASSQDPPLAGGRDEQFF.